Listed below are T cell receptor beta chains from one sample, sequenced in a study of T cell repertoires in cytomegalovirus infection. TCRdb recomputed calls from the reads with MiXCR, one row per CDR3 protein. Seen here are a few hundred thousand distinct CDR3 sequences, 15% to 20% observed once, and the top ten hold 7.5% to 9%. The source material was PBMCs. The source of these receptors is a human donor in good health (CMV status not recorded). Some clones in this sample may be carry-over from other donors' samples. The CDR3 runs from the conserved cysteine through the conserved F or W. D genes are given only for firm matches. Size tells how often a clone was seen (once, few, many) or the class of an expanded clone, and some rows leave it out.

v_call	d_call	clone_size	j_call	cdr3_nt	cdr3_aa
TRBV11-2	NA	NA	TRBJ2-2	TGTGCCAGCAGCTTAGGCCTGAGCGGGGAGCTGTTTTTT	CASSLGLSGELFF
TRBV7-6	NA	NA	TRBJ1-1	TGTGCCAGCAGCTTGGGGGCCGGGTCCTGGGGTGAAGCTTTCTTT	CASSLGAGSWGEAFF
TRBV20-1	NA	NA	TRBJ2-5	TGCAGTGCAAAACCTATCGCGGACACCCAAGAGACCCAGTACTTC	CSAKPIADTQETQYF
TRBV11-2	NA	NA	TRBJ2-1	TGTGCCAGCAGCCATTGGGACAGCGGGAATGAGCAGTTCTTC	CASSHWDSGNEQFF
TRBV20-1	TRBD1	NA	TRBJ2-5	TGCAGTGCTAGAAACTCCGACAGGGGGCAGGAAGGGACCCAGTACTTC	CSARNSDRGQEGTQYF
TRBV20-1	NA	many	TRBJ2-3	TGCAGTGCTAGTAATAGCGGACCCGAGGGCACAGATACGCAGTATTTT	CSASNSGPEGTDTQYF
TRBV5-4	NA	NA	TRBJ1-6	TGTGCCAGCAGCTCTACGGGACACCTGAATTCACCCCTCCACTTT	CASSSTGHLNSPLHF
TRBV20-1	TRBD2	NA	TRBJ2-1	TGCAGTGCTAGAGGCGGGTCTAGCGGATCCCAGCAGTTCTTC	CSARGGSSGSQQFF
TRBV5-6	TRBD1	NA	TRBJ2-4	TGTGCCAGCAGCTTGGGACAGGGGAGGATTCAGTACTTC	CASSLGQGRIQYF
TRBV7-9	TRBD2	NA	TRBJ2-1	TGTGCCAGCAGCACACCGGGACTAGCGGACAATGAGCAGTTCTTC	CASSTPGLADNEQFF
TRBV7-6	NA	NA	TRBJ2-2	TGTGCCAGCAGCTCCAAGACATCCACCGGGGAGCTGTTTTTT	CASSSKTSTGELFF
TRBV7-9	TRBD1	many	TRBJ1-1	TGTGCCAGCGTTGAGGGACAGGGGAACACTGAAGCTTTCTTT	CASVEGQGNTEAFF
TRBV3-1	NA	NA	TRBJ2-3	TGTGCCAGCAGCCAGGTGGACCTAATTCGTGGAGATACGCAGTATTTT	CASSQVDLIRGDTQYF
TRBV20-1	TRBD1	few	TRBJ1-5	TGCAGTGCAACCGGCGGGACAGGGGGCCTAATGAATCAGCCCCAGCATTTT	CSATGGTGGLMNQPQHF
TRBV2	NA	NA	TRBJ1-3	TGTGCCAGCGGCGCACCGAACTCTGGAAACACCATATATTTT	CASGAPNSGNTIYF
TRBV20-1	NA	many	TRBJ2-7	TGCAGTGCTAGAGAAGGGGCCTACGAGCAGTACTTC	CSAREGAYEQYF
TRBV20-1	NA	NA	TRBJ1-5	TGCAGTGCTAGAGATGACAGAGGGAAGCCCCAGCATTTT	CSARDDRGKPQHF
TRBV6-1	NA	NA	TRBJ1-5	TGTGCCAGCAGTGAGCAGGCGGATAGCAATCAGCCCCAGCATTTT	CASSEQADSNQPQHF
TRBV5-8	NA	NA	TRBJ1-4	TGTGCCAGCAGCCAGCACGGGAGCCAGTATGGCGAAAAACTGTTTTTT	CASSQHGSQYGEKLFF
TRBV18	NA	few	TRBJ1-5	TGTGCCAGCTCACCACGTAATCAGCCCCAGCATTTT	CASSPRNQPQHF
TRBV12-3/TRBV12-4	NA	NA	TRBJ1-3	TGTGCCAGCAGTTTACACGCCGTGTCTGGAAACACCATATATTTT	CASSLHAVSGNTIYF
TRBV7-8	TRBD1	NA	TRBJ1-2	TGTGCCAGCAGCTTAGGTCAGGGGGCTTTTGACTATGGCTACACCTTC	CASSLGQGAFDYGYTF
TRBV28	TRBD1	many	TRBJ1-5	TGTGCCAGCAGTGGGACAGGGGGCCCCTTAAATCAGCCCCAGCATTTT	CASSGTGGPLNQPQHF
TRBV9	NA	few	TRBJ1-1	TGTGCCAGCAGCGTAGGCGGTCAGGGTTTGAACACTGAAGCTTTCTTT	CASSVGGQGLNTEAFF
TRBV10-3	NA	few	TRBJ2-3	TGTGCCTCCAGCACACTAAGGCTAGCGAACACAGATACGCAGTATTTT	CASSTLRLANTDTQYF
TRBV7-6	TRBD1	many	TRBJ2-7	TGTGCCAGCAGCCTTCTTCCGACAGGGTGGGGTACGAGGACCATTTACTACGAGCAGTACTTC	CASSLLPTGWGTRTIYYEQYF
TRBV7-8	NA	many	TRBJ1-5	TGTGCCAGCAGCTTAAGGCCAGGGATGAGCAATCAGCCCCAGCATTTT	CASSLRPGMSNQPQHF
TRBV4-3	TRBD2	many	TRBJ2-1	TGCGCCAGCAGCCAAGTACAAGCGGGAGGGCCCGGGGATGAGCAGTTCTTC	CASSQVQAGGPGDEQFF
TRBV7-9	TRBD2	NA	TRBJ2-1	TGTGCCAGCAGTCGACGACTAGCGGAGGGCGATGAGCAGTTCTTC	CASSRRLAEGDEQFF
TRBV20-1	TRBD2	few	TRBJ2-1	TGCAGTGCTCCGAGACTAGCGGGAGCCCACTACAATGAGCAGTTCTTC	CSAPRLAGAHYNEQFF
TRBV18	NA	many	TRBJ2-1	TGTGCCAGCTCACCCCTACAGGGTCCGCACAATGAGCAGTTCTTC	CASSPLQGPHNEQFF
TRBV12-3/TRBV12-4	TRBD1	few	TRBJ2-1	TGTGCCAGCAGTAGGGGGCCGGAGCAGTTCTTC	CASSRGPEQFF
TRBV7-2	NA	few	TRBJ1-2	TGTGCCAGCAGCCCAAGAAGGGCGGGACGAAGCTATGGCTACACCTTC	CASSPRRAGRSYGYTF
TRBV15	NA	few	TRBJ2-3	TGTGCCACCAGCAGAGATTACCGGGATACGCAGTATTTT	CATSRDYRDTQYF
TRBV11-1	NA	NA	TRBJ2-3	TGTGCCAGCAGCTTAACGGGCAGCTCTAGCACAGATACGCAGTATTTT	CASSLTGSSSTDTQYF
TRBV6-6	TRBD2	NA	TRBJ2-5	TGTGCCAGCAGTTACTCAGTCGGCGGGGGACGAGAGACCCAGTACTTC	CASSYSVGGGRETQYF
TRBV10-3	NA	medium-sized	TRBJ2-3	TGTGCCATCAGTTTTTCGGAACGGGAGATGCAGTATTTT	CAISFSEREMQYF
TRBV6-5	NA	few	TRBJ1-2	TGTGCCAGCAGTTACTCGGGCGAGAGCTATGGCTACACCTTC	CASSYSGESYGYTF
TRBV4-1	NA	NA	TRBJ1-2	TGCGCCAGCAGCCAAGATCTAGAGGTAGACGATGGCTACACCTTC	CASSQDLEVDDGYTF
TRBV19	TRBD1	few	TRBJ1-1	TGTGCCAGTAGTACGACAGGGAACCCGCCGGCTTTCTTT	CASSTTGNPPAFF
TRBV7-6	TRBD2	NA	TRBJ2-7	TGTGCCAGCAGCGGGCGGCCGCGGGGGGAAAACGAGCAGTACTTC	CASSGRPRGENEQYF
TRBV19	NA	few	TRBJ1-2	TGTGCCAGTAGTGTGGTCGAATCCAACTATGGCTACACCTTC	CASSVVESNYGYTF
TRBV7-9	NA	many	TRBJ1-1	TGTGCCAGCAGCTTATCGTCAGGGGACACTGAAGCTTTCTTT	CASSLSSGDTEAFF
TRBV27	NA	NA	TRBJ1-6	TGTGCCAGCAGTCCAGGTCCCAAGATCGCCCTCCACTTT	CASSPGPKIALHF
TRBV7-2	NA	many	TRBJ2-7	TGTGCCAGCAGCTTAGACGCTCCGCTACTCTACGAGCAGTACTTC	CASSLDAPLLYEQYF
TRBV2	NA	NA	TRBJ2-7	TGTGCCTCCCCTTCCCCTTCAGGCGAGCAGTACTTC	CASPSPSGEQYF
TRBV6-2/TRBV6-3	NA	NA	TRBJ1-6	TGTGCCAGCAGTGCAATCCTGAATTCACCCCTCCACTTT	CASSAILNSPLHF
TRBV12-3/TRBV12-4	NA	NA	TRBJ1-5	TGTGCCAGCAGTTTCATGGAAGGGAGCAAACAGCCCCAGCATTTT	CASSFMEGSKQPQHF
TRBV7-2	TRBD1	many	TRBJ2-2	TGTGCCAGCAGCTCGTGGACAGGGAAGGCCACCGGGGAGCTGTTTTTT	CASSSWTGKATGELFF
TRBV7-2	NA	many	TRBJ1-4	TGTGCCAGCAGCCCGGGACATGCAACTAATGAAAAACTGTTTTTT	CASSPGHATNEKLFF
TRBV9	TRBD2	few	TRBJ2-7	TGTGCCAGCAGCGAGAGCATACCGGGGGGGGGAATTTCGTACGAGCAGTACTTC	CASSESIPGGGISYEQYF
TRBV6-1	NA	NA	TRBJ1-5	TGTGCCAGCCGCCCTCTAAATCAGCCCCAGCATTTT	CASRPLNQPQHF
TRBV6-4	NA	few	TRBJ2-1	TGTGCCAGCAGTGACAGAAGGACTCCGCTGGCGGGGTTAAATGAGCAGTTCTTC	CASSDRRTPLAGLNEQFF